The rows below give T cell receptor beta chains drawn from one sample of a study of radiotherapy plus CTLA-4 blockade in lung cancer. Assay: immunoSEQ multiplex PCR; the TCRdb copy retains only in-frame clones and omits some. The table has about 110,000 clones, about 80% seen once; the top ten hold 3% to 4%. Sequencing used peripheral blood, obtained from a patient treated with radiotherapy plus ipilimumab. The source is a human donor with non-small cell lung cancer that progressed on radiotherapy plus ipilimumab. Some clones in this sample may be carry-over from other donors' samples. Both conserved end residues are trimmed from each CDR3. The order of the fields is V gene, J gene, CDR3 protein.

V gene: TRBV29-1; J gene: TRBJ2-1; CDR3 protein: SGLGQSYNEQF
V gene: TRBV7-3; J gene: TRBJ2-2; CDR3 protein: ASSLMGQGGTGELF
V gene: TRBV18; J gene: TRBJ1-2; CDR3 protein: ASSPGQGADYGYT
V gene: TRBV28; J gene: TRBJ2-5; CDR3 protein: ASSSLGRNQETQY
V gene: TRBV29-1; J gene: TRBJ2-7; CDR3 protein: SARGQGSHEQY
V gene: TRBV7-2; J gene: TRBJ1-5; CDR3 protein: ASSPPGSQPQH
V gene: TRBV5-5; J gene: TRBJ1-2; CDR3 protein: ASRVRISRKTYGYT
V gene: TRBV2; J gene: TRBJ2-3; CDR3 protein: ASSDGRFTDTQY
V gene: TRBV29-1; J gene: TRBJ2-3; CDR3 protein: SGIQAERADTQY
V gene: TRBV5-6; J gene: TRBJ2-7; CDR3 protein: ASSGWRVASYEQY
V gene: TRBV11-2; J gene: TRBJ1-6; CDR3 protein: ASSLEGGSSYNSPLH
V gene: TRBV7-9; J gene: TRBJ1-2; CDR3 protein: ASSTTPTGYYGYT
V gene: TRBV6-1; J gene: TRBJ1-1; CDR3 protein: ASSPRRGQLVAF
V gene: TRBV9; J gene: TRBJ2-2; CDR3 protein: ASSVAGITGELF
V gene: TRBV5-1; J gene: TRBJ1-2; CDR3 protein: ASSLAVGDGYT
V gene: TRBV2; J gene: TRBJ1-2; CDR3 protein: ASSDTGGSGYT
V gene: TRBV4-2; J gene: TRBJ1-6; CDR3 protein: ASSQAHAGTGVNSPLH
V gene: TRBV1; J gene: TRBJ1-5; CDR3 protein: TSSLNAGPLGY
V gene: TRBV18; J gene: TRBJ2-3; CDR3 protein: ASSPLGQDTQY
V gene: TRBV18; J gene: TRBJ2-3; CDR3 protein: ASSTSTRRGSTDTQY
V gene: TRBV5-8; J gene: TRBJ2-7; CDR3 protein: ASSVRGSEQY
V gene: TRBV7-9; J gene: TRBJ2-3; CDR3 protein: ASSPDRGGSTDTQY
V gene: TRBV9; J gene: TRBJ1-1; CDR3 protein: ASSKTGDSTEAF
V gene: TRBV28; J gene: TRBJ2-1; CDR3 protein: ASSFGDEQF
V gene: TRBV15; J gene: TRBJ2-6; CDR3 protein: ATSKPVSRSGANVLT
V gene: TRBV4-2; J gene: TRBJ1-4; CDR3 protein: ASSQEYRQINEKLF
V gene: TRBV6-5; J gene: TRBJ2-1; CDR3 protein: ASSALSGGNEQF
V gene: TRBV5-1; J gene: TRBJ1-5; CDR3 protein: ASSLGRQILQPQH
V gene: TRBV2; J gene: TRBJ2-1; CDR3 protein: ATPWGQGAKNEQF
V gene: TRBV5-5; J gene: TRBJ1-1; CDR3 protein: ASSQGPGAEAF
V gene: TRBV15; J gene: TRBJ1-6; CDR3 protein: ATSRAGGEGTLGALH
V gene: TRBV19; J gene: TRBJ2-3; CDR3 protein: ASSIGGRATDTQY
V gene: TRBV10-3; J gene: TRBJ1-4; CDR3 protein: AIRGGFNEKLF
V gene: TRBV30; J gene: TRBJ1-2; CDR3 protein: AWTGTLNGYT
V gene: TRBV9; J gene: TRBJ2-6; CDR3 protein: ASSPKTGVSSGANVLT
V gene: TRBV5-1; J gene: TRBJ1-2; CDR3 protein: ASSPHSLGVDYGYT
V gene: TRBV6-5; J gene: TRBJ2-2; CDR3 protein: ASSYAAGGETGELF
V gene: TRBV5-5; J gene: TRBJ2-1; CDR3 protein: ASSLLEPNPYNEQF
V gene: TRBV5-1; J gene: TRBJ1-5; CDR3 protein: ASSYLGGINQPQH
V gene: TRBV28; J gene: TRBJ2-7; CDR3 protein: ASSFFPSRGSDVQY
V gene: TRBV10-3; J gene: TRBJ2-1; CDR3 protein: AISESRPSGGYNEQF
V gene: TRBV6-4; J gene: TRBJ2-3; CDR3 protein: ASSGGATDTQY